This T cell receptor (beta chain) appears in the sequencing data of a study of identical twins. Regarding this clonotype: Antigen specificity is unknown.

The CDR3 totals 15 residues. Germline V gene sequence: CDR1 LGHDT, CDR2 YNNKEL (reference sequence). V shed 0 bases and J shed 8 bases, with 14 bases lying between them. MiXCR, applied by TCRdb to the 5' RACE reads, yields one record per CDR3 protein. This sample has approximately 600,000 distinct CDR3 sequences, with around 7.5% found just once. Healthy Caucasians provided all donations. Study-wide results and caveats: Models, which agreed with sharing between unrelated individuals, nonetheless underestimated the out-of-frame TCR alpha sharing seen in monozygotic twins. Reduced insertions were recorded for abundant cord blood beta clonotypes, with no such pattern in memory repertoires. Findings came from cross-sectional statistics, without long-term follow-up of donors.

The same specimen was also included in a second study, on yellow fever vaccine responses in identical twins.

The receptor was isolated from a woman aged 18-35 years in good health. Sequenced input: PBMCs. The rearrangement joins TRBV3-1 to TRBJ2-4, with D unclear. The chain's CDR3 is CASSQDRVAVDIQYF. The CDR3 DNA reads as TGTGCCAGCAGCCAAGATCGGGTGGCAGTGGACATTCAGTACTTC.